This T cell receptor (beta chain) is from a study of blood T cells in healthy people across ages. Study observations and caveats: Roughly linear declines in TCR beta diversity per million T cells occurred with age.

The ends were cut back, 5 bases at V and 2 bases at J, with 15 bases in the middle. The germline gives CDR1 KGHSH, CDR2 LQKENI. The CDR3 is 15 amino acids. On this clonotype: Its specificity is unknown.

Total RNA extracted from each sample amounted to at least 6 micrograms. It was with a sample-barcoded 5' primer and a J-beta primer mix that a second PCR of about 6 to 12 cycles was run. A tag from a template-switch adaptor with 12 random nucleotides marked each cDNA molecule. A minimum of 3 million CDR3-containing paired-end reads was obtained for each sample. TCRdb called the 5' RACE reads again in MiXCR, with one record for every CDR3 protein. Here the sample spans 650,000 to 800,000 distinct CDR3 sequences, under 55% being singletons. This receptor was obtained from a man aged 60 to 69 in good health. The chain is built from TRBV18 and TRBJ1-1, with D hard to call. Sequencing used blood. The CDR3: CASSGRRTGNTEAFF. CDR3 in DNA: TGTGCCAGCTCAGGTAGGCGGACCGGAAACACTGAAGCTTTCTTT.